What follows describes a single T cell receptor (beta chain). This entry is derived from a study of blood T cell repertoires in COVID-19. TCRdb's table, derived via immunoSEQ multiplex PCR, lists solely in-frame clones and lacks some. The profile shows roughly 300,000 clones, approximately 91% of them singletons. The study recruited people aged 18 to 89 years across approximately 25 US areas. CDR1 is MDHEN and CDR2 is SYDVKM in the germline V gene. After removal of 1 base from V and 3 bases from J, the junction contained 2 bases not matched to a gene. The CDR3 extends over 15 amino acids. This chain uses TRBV28 with TRBJ2-2; 7 nucleotides line up with TRBD2. Sequencing used PBMCs or T cells enriched from blood (not recorded which). The TCR was taken from a woman between 40 and 50 years old with acute COVID-19. The CDR3: CASSLSGLYTGELFF. In nucleotides, the CDR3 is TGTGCCAGCAGTTTATCGGGACTATACACCGGGGAGCTGTTTTTT. Full variable domain (rest looked up from reference TRBV28 and TRBJ2-2): DVKVTQSSRYLVKRTGEKVFLECVQDMDHENMFWYRQDPGLGLRLIYFSYDVKMKEKGDIPEGYSVSREKKERFSLILESASTNQTSMYLCASSLSGLYTGELFFGEGSRLTVL.